The 23 T cell receptor beta chains below come from one sample, sequenced in a study of cytomegalovirus exposure and HLA in healthy donors. It was with 60 Vbeta and 13 Jbeta primers that the PCR ran. TCRdb's table, derived via immunoSEQ multiplex PCR, lists solely in-frame clones and lacks some. The table includes some 40,000 clones, about 53% detected once. Specimen: PBMCs. These receptors originate from a woman between 40 and 50 years old in good health and CMV-seropositive.

The genes are TRBV23-1 and TRBJ2-7; 9 bases match TRBD2. TRBV23-1 is reported as an ORF; its role is uncertain. The V segment lost 0 bases and the J segment 5 bases; nucleotides outside the gene matches: 5. The CDR3 consists of 15 residues. The CDR3 DNA reads TGCGCCAGCAGTCAATCGAGGCGGGGGGGCCACGAGCAGTACTTC. Amino acids: CASSQSRRGGHEQYF.

This clone was seen ten or more times. The rearrangement uses TRBV27 and TRBJ1-6; 10 nucleotides line up with TRBD1. The germline CDR1 and CDR2 sequences are MNHEY and SMNVEV (reference sequence). The CDR3 is made up of 15 amino acids. V lost 5 bases, J lost 6 bases, and 4 bases stayed unmatched. The CDR3 region has the DNA TGTGCCAGCAGTCCAGGACAGGGGGTTAATTCACCCCTCCACTTT. This codes for CASSPGQGVNSPLHF.

This clone turned up a few times. The gene calls are TRBV9 and TRBJ2-7; D perhaps matches TRBD1 (5 bases). There are 16 residues in the CDR3. Germline CDR1 reads SGDLS; CDR2 reads YYNGEE. V was shortened by 0 bases and J by 2 bases, with 15 bases between the two germline ends. The CDR3 spells CASSVGPDTSAYEQYF. The CDR3 nucleotides read TGTGCCAGCAGCGTAGGGCCGGACACGTCAGCCTACGAGCAGTACTTC.

This clone was seen a handful of times. The chain has TRBV5-4 and TRBJ2-2; a weak D match, TRBD1 (6 bases). The CDR3 has 15 amino acids. Trimming cost V 4 bases and J 2 bases, with 12 bases left between them. The germline V gene encodes CDR1 SGHNT and CDR2 YYREEE (reference sequence). CDR3: CASSPDRTNTGELFF. The CDR3 DNA is TGTGCCAGCAGCCCTGACAGGACCAACACCGGGGAGCTGTTTTTT. Looking up the rest from reference TRBV5-4 and TRBJ2-2 gives the full variable domain: ETGVTQSPTHLIKTRGQQVTLRCSSQSGHNTVSWYQQALGQGPQFIFQYYREEENGRGNFPPRFSGLQFPNYSSELNVNALELDDSALYLCASSPDRTNTGELFFGEGSRLTVL.

V gene TRBV29-1 combines with J gene TRBJ2-1; 9 bases match TRBD2. Germline CDR1 SQVTM, CDR2 ANQGSEA. The CDR3 extends over 13 amino acids. Unmatched junction bases numbered 9, after V lost 2 bases and J lost 13 bases. CDR3 in DNA: TGCAGCGTTGAAAAGGGTAGCGGGGGTGAACAGTTCTTC. Translated: CSVEKGSGGEQFF.

This chain links TRBV13 with TRBJ1-3; D unresolved. Germline CDR1 reads PRHDT; CDR2 reads FYEKMQ (reference sequence). The CDR3 covers 14 residues. The V end was cut by 5 bases, the J end by 6 bases, with 14 bases between. The CDR3 DNA sequence: TGTGCCAGCAGCCGACAAAAAACCATAAACACCATATATTTT. As protein: CASSRQKTINTIYF.

The chain combines TRBV10-1 with TRBJ1-2; no definite D call. The CDR3 has 13 amino acids. The ends were cut back, 2 bases at V and 2 bases at J, with 6 bases in the middle. CDR1 is WNHNN, CDR2 SYGVQD, per germline (reference sequence). The CDR3 DNA follows: TGCGCCAGCAGTGAGCGGCGGAACTATGGCTACACCTTC. Translation gives CASSERRNYGYTF.

The chain carries TRBV27 and TRBJ1-2; no clear D. Trimming left V 2 bases short and J 4 bases short, with 11 bases between. CDR3 size: 14 residues. The germline gives CDR1 MNHEY, CDR2 SMNVEV (reference sequence). This chain's CDR3 is CASSLRGETYGYTF. The CDR3 DNA reads TGTGCCAGCAGTTTACGCGGGGAGACCTATGGCTACACCTTC.

This rearrangement joins TRBV14 to TRBJ1-1; TRBD1 might be the D (5 bases). V was trimmed by 1 base and J by 6 bases, leaving 12 bases between them. The CDR3 consists of 14 residues. Germline V gene sequence: CDR1 SGHDN, CDR2 FVKESK. The CDR3 coding sequence is TGTGCCAGCAGCCAAGGTAATGGGGCGGCTGAAGCTTTCTTT. It codes for CASSQGNGAAEAFF.

This clone came up a few times. The chain combines TRBV28 with TRBJ1-5; possibly TRBD1 for D (6 bases). The CDR3 is 16 residues long. Germline V gives CDR1 MDHEN, CDR2 SYDVKM. Trimming removed 5 bases from V and 0 bases from J, with 14 bases in between. The CDR3 nucleotides read TGTGCCAGCAGTCTCCAGACAGGATATAGCAATCAGCCCCAGCATTTT. Protein sequence: CASSLQTGYSNQPQHF.

The chain couples TRBV10-1 to TRBJ2-7, with TRBD1 matching 7 bases. After removal of 3 bases from V and 3 bases from J, the junction contained 2 bases not matched to a gene. This CDR3 region has 13 residues. Germline CDR1 WNHNN, CDR2 SYGVQD (reference sequence). The CDR3, as DNA: TGCGCCAGCAGTGACTGGGACAGCTACGAGCAGTACTTC. As protein: CASSDWDSYEQYF.

The J gene is TRBJ1-6, the V gene TRBV5-8; a possible D gene is TRBD1 (6 bases). V was clipped by 4 bases and J by 14 bases, with 31 bases between them. Germline V gene data show CDR1 as SGHTS and CDR2 as YDEGEE. This CDR3 spans 18 amino acids. CDR3 loop: CASSPPSAAGDKLKSLHF. The CDR3 coding sequence is TGTGCCAGCAGCCCCCCTTCGGCGGCAGGGGATAAATTAAAATCCCTCCACTTT.

The V gene is TRBV25-1, the J gene TRBJ1-3; maybe TRBD1 (5 bases). V lost 2 bases and J lost 0, with 8 bases in between. Germline values: CDR1 MGHDK, CDR2 SYGVNS. The CDR3 runs to 15 residues. The chain's CDR3 is CASSEVQVSGNTIYF. CDR3 sequence (DNA): TGTGCCAGCAGTGAAGTACAGGTCTCTGGAAACACCATATATTTT.

This chain uses TRBV11-2 with TRBJ1-2, with no clear D. The V gene lost 0 bases and the J gene lost 2 bases, with 13 bases spanning the gap. This CDR3 is 16 amino acids long. Germline-derived CDR1 and CDR2 are SGHAT and FQNNGV. In nucleotides, the CDR3 is TGTGCCAGCAGCTTAGATTGGCAGTCCAGAAACTATGGCTACACCTTC. Translated, it gives CASSLDWQSRNYGYTF.

In this sample, this clone turned up a few times. This sequence joins TRBV5-1 and TRBJ2-3; D might be TRBD1 (5 bases). With 0 bases removed from V and 4 bases from J, the gap between germline ends came to 9 bases. Per the germline V gene, CDR1 is SGHRS and CDR2 is YFSETQ. CDR3 length: 14 amino acids. Written as DNA, the CDR3 is TGCGCCAGCAGCTTGGGGGGCGGAGCAGATACGCAGTATTTT. This gives the protein CASSLGGGADTQYF.

This clone has only a few counts. This chain connects TRBV7-6 to TRBJ2-2; 9 bases are shared with TRBD2. The J segment lost 1 base and the V segment lost 5 bases, leaving 5 bases of the junction unmatched. This CDR3 is 16 amino acids long. In germline, CDR1 is SGHVS, CDR2 FNYEAQ. The DNA for the CDR3 is TGTGCCAGCAGCCGCGGGGGGGGTCTGAACACCGGGGAGCTGTTTTTT. It encodes CASSRGGGLNTGELFF.

This clone occurred a few times. V usage is TRBV19 and J usage is TRBJ1-1; 7 positions agree with TRBD1. CDR3 length: 14 amino acids. From germline, CDR1 is LNHDA and CDR2 SQIVND (reference sequence). After removal of 8 bases from V and 10 bases from J, the junction contained 16 bases not matched to a gene. CDR3 DNA: TGTGCCAGTTTTACGGGACAGAGGAGTTATGGAGCTTTCTTT. Encoded protein: CASFTGQRSYGAFF.

This clone was seen more than once but under ten times. The chain has TRBV4-1 and TRBJ1-1, with D hard to call. CDR1 is MGHRA, CDR2 YSYEKL, per germline. The ends were cut back, 2 bases at V and 8 bases at J, with 12 bases in the middle. This CDR3 contains 13 residues. This CDR3 is CASSQTWWAEAFF. The CDR3 DNA sequence: TGCGCCAGCAGCCAAACCTGGTGGGCAGAAGCTTTCTTT.

This clone was seen a handful of times. The V call is TRBV6-1, the J call TRBJ2-7; D unclear. Germline CDR1 reads MNHNS; CDR2 reads SASEGT. V was clipped by 3 bases and J by 0 bases, with 9 bases between them. The CDR3 loop spans 14 amino acids. This chain's CDR3 is CASSDRLSSYEQYF. In nucleotides, the CDR3 is TGTGCCAGCAGTGATAGACTGAGCTCCTACGAGCAGTACTTC.

The J gene is TRBJ1-1, the V gene TRBV7-9, with 8 bases that match TRBD1. The CDR3 contains 14 residues. The V gene end was trimmed by 5 bases and the J gene end by 2 bases; junction bases not matched to a gene: 4. Germline values: CDR1 SEHNR, CDR2 FQNEAQ (reference sequence). The CDR3: CASSRGQGNTEAFF. CDR3 sequence (DNA): TGTGCCAGCAGCCGCGGACAGGGTAACACTGAAGCTTTCTTT.

The rearrangement joins TRBV6-4 to TRBJ2-1, with TRBD2 matching 12 bases. Germline CDR1 is MRHNA and CDR2 is SNTAGT. V trimming: 5 bases; J trimming: 6 bases; junction bases outside the gene matches: 5. CDR3 length equals 15 residues. In DNA, the CDR3 is TGTGCCAGCAGTCAGACTAGCGGGGGAGGCAATGAGCAGTTCTTC. Translated: CASSQTSGGGNEQFF.

V is TRBV7-2 and J is TRBJ2-5, with a tentative D call TRBD2 (6 bases). CDR3 length: 15 amino acids. V gave up 1 base and J gave up 4 bases, with 13 bases separating them. Germline V CDR1 and CDR2: SGHTA, FQGNSA. The CDR3 sequence: CASSLDRRAGETQYF. CDR3 nucleotides: TGTGCCAGCAGCTTAGACAGGCGAGCGGGAGAGACCCAGTACTTC.

The rearrangement joins TRBV18 to TRBJ2-5; D may be TRBD2 (5 bases). The J call is in doubt because the DNA end fits TRBJ2-7 better. This CDR3 contains 16 residues. Germline V gene data show CDR1 as KGHSH and CDR2 as LQKENI. The CDR3 DNA is TGTGCCAGCTCACGGAATGGTTGGGAGCAAACCTACGAGCAGTACTTC. Amino acids: CASSRNGWEQTYEQYF.